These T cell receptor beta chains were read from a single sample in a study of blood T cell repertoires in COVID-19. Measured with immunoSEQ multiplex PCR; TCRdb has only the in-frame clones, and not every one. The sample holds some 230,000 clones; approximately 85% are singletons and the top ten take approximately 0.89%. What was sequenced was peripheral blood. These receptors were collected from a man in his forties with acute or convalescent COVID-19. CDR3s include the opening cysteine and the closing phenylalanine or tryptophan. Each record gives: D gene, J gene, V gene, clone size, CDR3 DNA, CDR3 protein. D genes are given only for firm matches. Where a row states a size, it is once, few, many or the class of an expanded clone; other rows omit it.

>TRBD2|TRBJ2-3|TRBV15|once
TGTGCCACCAGTGTGGGGGGGAGCACAGATACGCAGTATTTT
CATSVGGSTDTQYF
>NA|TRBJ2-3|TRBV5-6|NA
TGTGCCAGCAGCTTCACAGGGGAGGCCCGGGATACGCAGTATTTT
CASSFTGEARDTQYF
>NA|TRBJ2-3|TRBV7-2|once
TGTGCCAGCAGTCTAAGAGGTACCGCTAGCACAGATACGCAGTATTTT
CASSLRGTASTDTQYF
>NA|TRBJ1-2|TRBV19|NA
TGTGCCAGCAGGACCGGGGATGGCTACACCTTC
CASRTGDGYTF
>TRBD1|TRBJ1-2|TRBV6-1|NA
TGTGCCAGCAGTGAGAGGGGGCCTCCCTATGGCTACACCTTC
CASSERGPPYGYTF
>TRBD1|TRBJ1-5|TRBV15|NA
TGTGCCACCAGCAGAGAGACAGGGCGCAATCAGCCCCAGCATTTT
CATSRETGRNQPQHF
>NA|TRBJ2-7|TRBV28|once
TGTGCCAGCAGTTCCCATTCCTACGAGCAGTACTTC
CASSSHSYEQYF
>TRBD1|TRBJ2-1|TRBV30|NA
TGTGCCTGGAGTGGGGACAGGGGCTCCTACAATGAGCAGTTCTTC
CAWSGDRGSYNEQFF
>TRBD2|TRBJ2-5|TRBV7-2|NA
TGTGCCAGCAGCTTAGATAGCGGGAGGAAAGAGACCCAGTACTTC
CASSLDSGRKETQYF
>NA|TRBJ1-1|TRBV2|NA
TGTGCCAGCAGTGAGGAGAATACTGAAGCTTTCTTT
CASSEENTEAFF
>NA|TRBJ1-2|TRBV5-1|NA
TGCGCCAGCAGCGGAACACAGGGTGAAAGCTACACCTTC
CASSGTQGESYTF
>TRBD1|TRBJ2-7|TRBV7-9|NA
TGTGCCAGCAGCTTAGCTGGGACAGGGACGCGTGAAGAGCAGTACTTC
CASSLAGTGTREEQYF
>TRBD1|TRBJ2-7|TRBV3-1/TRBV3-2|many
TGTGCCAGCAGCCCAGGGACAGGACTCGAGCAGTACTTC
CASSPGTGLEQYF
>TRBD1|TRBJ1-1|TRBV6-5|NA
TGTGCCAGCAGTTACACGACAGGGATTGGTGAAGCTTTCTTT
CASSYTTGIGEAFF
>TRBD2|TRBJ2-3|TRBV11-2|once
TGTGCCAGCAGCTTAAATAGCGGGGGGGCTTCAGATACGCAGTATTTT
CASSLNSGGASDTQYF
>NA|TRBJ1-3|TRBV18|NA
TGTGCCAGCTCTTCGGGAACTGGAAACACCATATATTTT
CASSSGTGNTIYF
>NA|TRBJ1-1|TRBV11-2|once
TGTGCCAGCAGCCCCGGTGGACAGTTTGAAGCTTTCTTT
CASSPGGQFEAFF
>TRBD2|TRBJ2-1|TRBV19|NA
TGTGCCAGTAGTATCTCTAGCGGGGGGGCACGGAATGAGCAGTTCTTC
CASSISSGGARNEQFF
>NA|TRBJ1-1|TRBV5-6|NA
TGTGCCAGCAGCCTCTGGGGGCCTCTTGAAGCTTTCTTT
CASSLWGPLEAFF
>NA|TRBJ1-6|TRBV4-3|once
TGCGCCAGCAGCCAAGATCGGACTAACGAGGGACCCCTCCACTTT
CASSQDRTNEGPLHF
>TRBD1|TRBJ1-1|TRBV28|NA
TGTGCCAGCAGTTTAACCGCAGGGGCAGGGGGAGTAACTGAAGCTTTCTTT
CASSLTAGAGGVTEAFF
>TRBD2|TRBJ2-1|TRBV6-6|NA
TGTGCCAGCAGTTACGGCGGGGGGGCGGGGAATGAGCAGTTCTTC
CASSYGGGAGNEQFF
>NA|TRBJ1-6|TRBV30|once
TGTGCCTGCCAAGCCGGTTCACCCCTCCACTTT
CACQAGSPLHF
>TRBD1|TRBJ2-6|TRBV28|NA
TGTGCCAGCATTTCGGGACAGGCGATCTCTGGGGCCAACGTCCTGACTTTC
CASISGQAISGANVLTF
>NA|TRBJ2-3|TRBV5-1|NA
TGCGCCAGCAGCTTGGGGGCGGGGGATACGCAGTATTTT
CASSLGAGDTQYF
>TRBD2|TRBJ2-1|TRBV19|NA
TGTGCCAGTAGCCCTATGTCAGCGGGGGGGCCTCGGGAGCAGTTCTTC
CASSPMSAGGPREQFF
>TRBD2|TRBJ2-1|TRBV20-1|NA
TGCAGTGCTAGTCCCGGACTAGCGGGGGGGGGTGAGCAGTTCTTC
CSASPGLAGGGEQFF
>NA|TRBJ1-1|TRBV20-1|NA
TGCAGTGCCCGCAGAAACACTGAAGCTTTCTTT
CSARRNTEAFF
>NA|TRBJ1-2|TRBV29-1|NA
TGCAGCGTCGCCGAGGGGGTAGGTGGCTACACCTTC
CSVAEGVGGYTF
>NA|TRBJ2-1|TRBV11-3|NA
TGTGCCAGCAGCTCGCAGTCCTACAATGAGCAGTTCTTC
CASSSQSYNEQFF
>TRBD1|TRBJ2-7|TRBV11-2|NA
TGTGCCAGCAGCTTAGATGGGACAGGGAAAAGGTCCGTTTACGAGCAGTACTTC
CASSLDGTGKRSVYEQYF
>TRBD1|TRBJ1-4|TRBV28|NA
TGTGCCAGCGGACCTTCAGACAGGGGTCGTGAAAAACTGTTTTTT
CASGPSDRGREKLFF
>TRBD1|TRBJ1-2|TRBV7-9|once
TGTGCCAGCAGCTTCCCGGGACAGGGGGATGGCTATGGCTACACCTTC
CASSFPGQGDGYGYTF
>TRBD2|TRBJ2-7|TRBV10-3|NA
TGTGCCATCAGTGAGTCGGTCAGCGGGGGGGAGCAGTACTTC
CAISESVSGGEQYF
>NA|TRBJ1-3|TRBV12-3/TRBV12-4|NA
TGTGCCAGCAGTCCCCGACAGGGAAACACCATATATTTT
CASSPRQGNTIYF
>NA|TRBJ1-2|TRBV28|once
TGTGCCAGCAACAGGGACTATGGCTACACCTTC
CASNRDYGYTF
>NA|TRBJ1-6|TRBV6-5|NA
TGTGCCAGCAGTTCCTACAGGGAAGCCCCAAATGCACCCCTCCACTTT
CASSSYREAPNAPLHF
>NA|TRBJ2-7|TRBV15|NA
TGTGCCACCAGCCCTGCGGCCCGTGAGGGCTCCTACGAGCAGTACTTC
CATSPAAREGSYEQYF
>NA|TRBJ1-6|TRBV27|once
TGTGCCAGCAGATTGACAGCTGAGAATTCACCCCTCCACTTT
CASRLTAENSPLHF
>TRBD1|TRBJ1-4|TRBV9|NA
TGTGCCAGCAGCTCTGGGACAGATGGTGGAAAACTGTTTTTT
CASSSGTDGGKLFF
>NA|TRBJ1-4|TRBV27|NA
TGTGCCAGCAGTCCACACAAGGGGTTTCGATATGAAAAACTGTTTTTT
CASSPHKGFRYEKLFF
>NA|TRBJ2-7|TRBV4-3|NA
TGCGCCAGCAGCCAAGCCCCCGGCTCCTACGAGCAGTACTTC
CASSQAPGSYEQYF
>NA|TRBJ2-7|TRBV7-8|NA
TGTGCCAGCAGCCCAGGGGCCGGATACGAGCAGTACTTC
CASSPGAGYEQYF
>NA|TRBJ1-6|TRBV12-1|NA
TGTGCCAGCAGCCCCCCACCCTACGGGCCGCGGGGTTCACCCCTCCACTTT
CASSPPPYGPRGSPLHF